One sample yielded the 2 T cell receptor beta chains listed below, sequenced in a study of shared clonotypes between healthy human individuals. Sequencing used immunoSEQ multiplex PCR; TCRdb keeps in-frame clones, though not all of them. The table records about 690,000 clones, 90% of them present only once. Material for sequencing was memory CD8+ T cells from PBMCs. Subset meaning: CD45RO+ cells pooled with CCR7-negative TemRA cells. The receptors here all came from a young man in good health. Some clones in this sample may be carry-over from other donors' samples.

The chain employs TRBV10-3 and TRBJ1-1, with 11 bases identical to TRBD1. Germline V gives CDR1 ENHRY, CDR2 SYGVKD. The CDR3 is 16 residues long. The trim removed 6 bases at V and 6 bases at J, leaving 12 bases unmatched. Here the CDR3 reads CAIRNGQGAINSEAFF. CDR3 DNA: TGTGCCATCAGAAATGGACAGGGGGCGATTAACTCTGAAGCTTTCTTT.

This chain connects TRBV28 to TRBJ1-4, with D uncertain. Trimming took off 7 bases at V and 6 bases at J, with 12 bases between the two ends. The CDR3 covers 13 residues. CDR1 is MDHEN, CDR2 SYDVKM, per germline. Here the CDR3 reads CASTNGVDEKLFF. CDR3 coding DNA: TGTGCCAGCACCAATGGGGTGGATGAAAAACTGTTTTTT.